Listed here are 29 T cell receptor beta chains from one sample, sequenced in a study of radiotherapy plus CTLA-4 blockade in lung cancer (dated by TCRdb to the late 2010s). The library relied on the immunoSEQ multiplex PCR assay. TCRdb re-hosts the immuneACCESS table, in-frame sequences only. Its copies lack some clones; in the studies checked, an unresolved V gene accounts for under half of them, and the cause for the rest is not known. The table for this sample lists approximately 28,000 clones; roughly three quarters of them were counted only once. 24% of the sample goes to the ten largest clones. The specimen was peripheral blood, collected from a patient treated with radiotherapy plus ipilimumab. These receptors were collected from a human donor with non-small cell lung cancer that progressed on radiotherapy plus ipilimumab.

The CDR3 region is CASSRIAGGLGDTQYF. CDR3 nucleotide sequence: TGCGCCAGCAGTCGAATAGCGGGAGGGCTCGGAGATACGCAGTATTTT. V usage is TRBV5-1 and J usage is TRBJ2-3; 11 nucleotides line up with TRBD2. Germline assignment: CDR1 SGHRS and CDR2 YFSETQ. The length of the CDR3 is 16 residues. Trimming removed 5 bases from V and 5 bases from J; junction bases left unmatched: 10. Full variable domain (rest looked up from reference TRBV5-1 and TRBJ2-3): KAGVTQTPRYLIKTRGQQVTLSCSPISGHRSVSWYQQTPGQGLQFLFEYFSETQRNKGNFPGRFSGRQFSNSRSEMNVSTLELGDSALYLCASSRIAGGLGDTQYFGPGTRLTVL.

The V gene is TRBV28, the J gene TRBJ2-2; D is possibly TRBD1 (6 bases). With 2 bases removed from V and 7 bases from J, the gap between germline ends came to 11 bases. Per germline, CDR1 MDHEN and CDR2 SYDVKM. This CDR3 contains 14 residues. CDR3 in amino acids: CASSLPTGNGELFF. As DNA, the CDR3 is TGTGCCAGCAGTTTACCAACAGGGAACGGGGAGCTGTTTTTT.

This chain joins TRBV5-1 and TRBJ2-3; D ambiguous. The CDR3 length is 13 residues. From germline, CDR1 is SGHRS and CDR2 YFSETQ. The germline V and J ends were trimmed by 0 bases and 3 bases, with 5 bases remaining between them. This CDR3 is CASSLDRTDTQYF. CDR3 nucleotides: TGCGCCAGCAGCTTGGATAGAACAGATACGCAGTATTTT.

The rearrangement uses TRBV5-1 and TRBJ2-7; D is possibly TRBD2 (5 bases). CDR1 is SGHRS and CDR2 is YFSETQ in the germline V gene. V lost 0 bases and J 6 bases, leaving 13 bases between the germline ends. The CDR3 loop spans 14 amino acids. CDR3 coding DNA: TGCGCCAGCAGCTTGGGCGGGCGGATGGGCGAGCAGTACTTC. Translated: CASSLGGRMGEQYF.

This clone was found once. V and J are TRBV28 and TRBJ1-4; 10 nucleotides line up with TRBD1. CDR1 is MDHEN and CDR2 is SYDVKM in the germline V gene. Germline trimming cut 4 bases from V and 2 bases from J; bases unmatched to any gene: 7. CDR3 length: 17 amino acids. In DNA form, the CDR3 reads TGTGCCAGCAGTTCAGAGAGGACAGGGGGGACTAATGAAAAACTGTTTTTT. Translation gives CASSSERTGGTNEKLFF.

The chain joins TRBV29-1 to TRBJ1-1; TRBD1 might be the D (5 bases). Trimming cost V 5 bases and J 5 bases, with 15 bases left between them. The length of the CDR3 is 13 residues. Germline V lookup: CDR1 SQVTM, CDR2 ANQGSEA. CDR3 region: CSVKGRGGTEAFF. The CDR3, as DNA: TGCAGCGTTAAGGGGAGAGGCGGTACTGAAGCTTTCTTT.

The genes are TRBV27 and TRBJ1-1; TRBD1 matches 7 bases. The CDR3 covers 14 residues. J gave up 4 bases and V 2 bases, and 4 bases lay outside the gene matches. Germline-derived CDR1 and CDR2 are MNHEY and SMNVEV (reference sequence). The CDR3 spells CASSLTGASTEAFF. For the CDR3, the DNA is TGTGCCAGCAGTTTAACAGGGGCCAGCACTGAAGCTTTCTTT.

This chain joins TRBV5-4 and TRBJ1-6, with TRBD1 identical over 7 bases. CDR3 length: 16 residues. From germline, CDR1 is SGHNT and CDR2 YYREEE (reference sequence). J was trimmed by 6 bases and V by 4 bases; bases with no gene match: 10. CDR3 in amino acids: CASSQGQLIFNSPLHF. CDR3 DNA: TGTGCCAGCAGCCAGGGACAGCTTATCTTTAATTCACCCCTCCACTTT.

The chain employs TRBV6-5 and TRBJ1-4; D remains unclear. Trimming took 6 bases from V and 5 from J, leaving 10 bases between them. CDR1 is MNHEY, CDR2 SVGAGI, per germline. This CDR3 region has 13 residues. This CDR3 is CASRSDQNEKLFF. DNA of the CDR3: TGTGCCAGCAGGAGCGACCAGAATGAAAAACTGTTTTTT.

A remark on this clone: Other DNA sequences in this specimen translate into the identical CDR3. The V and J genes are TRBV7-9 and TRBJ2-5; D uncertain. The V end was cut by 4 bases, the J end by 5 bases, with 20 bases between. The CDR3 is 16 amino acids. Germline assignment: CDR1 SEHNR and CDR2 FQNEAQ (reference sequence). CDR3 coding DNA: TGTGCCAGCAGCTCGTCCTGGGTAGGCCCGAGGGAGACCCAGTACTTC. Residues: CASSSSWVGPRETQYF.

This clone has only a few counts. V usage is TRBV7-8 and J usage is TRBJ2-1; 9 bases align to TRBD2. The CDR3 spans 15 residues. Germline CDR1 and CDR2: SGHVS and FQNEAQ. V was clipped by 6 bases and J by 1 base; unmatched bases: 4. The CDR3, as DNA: TGTGCCAGCAGTTCTAGCGGGGCTTCCTACAATGAGCAGTTCTTC. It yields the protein CASSSSGASYNEQFF.

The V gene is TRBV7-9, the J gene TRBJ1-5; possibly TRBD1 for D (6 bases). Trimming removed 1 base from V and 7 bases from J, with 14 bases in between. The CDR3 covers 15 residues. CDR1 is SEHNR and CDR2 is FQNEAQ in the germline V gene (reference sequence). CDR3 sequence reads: CASSLGGADGQPQHF. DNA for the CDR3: TGTGCCAGCAGCTTAGGGGGGGCAGACGGACAGCCCCAGCATTTT. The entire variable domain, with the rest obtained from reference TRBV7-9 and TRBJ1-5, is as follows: DTGVSQNPRHKITKRGQNVTFRCDPISEHNRLYWYRQTLGQGPEFLTYFQNEAQLEKSRLLSDRFSAERPKGSFSTLEIQRTEQGDSAMYLCASSLGGADGQPQHFGDGTRLSIL.

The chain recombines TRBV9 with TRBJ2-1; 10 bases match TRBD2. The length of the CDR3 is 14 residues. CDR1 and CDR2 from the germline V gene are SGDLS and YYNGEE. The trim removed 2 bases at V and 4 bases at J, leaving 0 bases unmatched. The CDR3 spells CASSVTSGYNEQFF. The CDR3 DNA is TGTGCCAGCAGCGTGACTAGCGGGTACAATGAGCAGTTCTTC.

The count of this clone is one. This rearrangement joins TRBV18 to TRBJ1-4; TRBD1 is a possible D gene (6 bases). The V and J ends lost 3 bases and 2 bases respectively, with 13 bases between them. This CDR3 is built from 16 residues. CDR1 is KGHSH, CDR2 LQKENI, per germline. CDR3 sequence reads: CASSPYQGSTNEKLFF. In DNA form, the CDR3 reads TGTGCCAGCTCACCTTATCAGGGGTCGACTAATGAAAAACTGTTTTTT. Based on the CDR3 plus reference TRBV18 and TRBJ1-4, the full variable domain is NAGVMQNPRHLVRRRGQEARLRCSPMKGHSHVYWYRQLPEEGLKFMVYLQKENIIDESGMPKERFSAEFPKEGPSILRIQQVVRGDSAAYFCASSPYQGSTNEKLFFGSGTQLSVL.

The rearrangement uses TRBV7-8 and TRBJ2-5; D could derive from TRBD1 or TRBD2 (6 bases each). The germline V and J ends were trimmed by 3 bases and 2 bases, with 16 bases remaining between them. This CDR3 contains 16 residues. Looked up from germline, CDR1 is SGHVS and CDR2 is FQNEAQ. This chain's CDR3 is CASSLGGAGTQETQYF. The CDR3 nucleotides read TGTGCCAGCAGCTTGGGCGGGGCAGGGACACAAGAGACCCAGTACTTC.

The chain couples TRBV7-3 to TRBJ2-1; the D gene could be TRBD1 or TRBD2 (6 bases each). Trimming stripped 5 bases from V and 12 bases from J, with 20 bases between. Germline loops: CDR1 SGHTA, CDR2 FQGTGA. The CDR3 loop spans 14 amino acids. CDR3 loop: CASSPTDSRGGQFF. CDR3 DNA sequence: TGTGCCAGCAGCCCCACGGACAGCCGGGGAGGGCAGTTCTTC.

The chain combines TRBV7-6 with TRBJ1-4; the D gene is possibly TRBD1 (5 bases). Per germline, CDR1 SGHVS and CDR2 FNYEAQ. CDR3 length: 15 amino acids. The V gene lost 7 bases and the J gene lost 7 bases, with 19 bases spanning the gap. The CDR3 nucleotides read TGTGCCAGCACAACCGGGGGGACGGCGACTGAAAAACTGTTTTTT. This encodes CASTTGGTATEKLFF.

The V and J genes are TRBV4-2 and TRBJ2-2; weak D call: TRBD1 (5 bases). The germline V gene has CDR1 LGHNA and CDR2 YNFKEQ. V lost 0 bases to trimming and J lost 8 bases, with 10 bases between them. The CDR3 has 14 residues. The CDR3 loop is CASSQEIGAGELFF. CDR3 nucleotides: TGTGCCAGCAGCCAAGAGATAGGGGCAGGGGAGCTGTTTTTT.

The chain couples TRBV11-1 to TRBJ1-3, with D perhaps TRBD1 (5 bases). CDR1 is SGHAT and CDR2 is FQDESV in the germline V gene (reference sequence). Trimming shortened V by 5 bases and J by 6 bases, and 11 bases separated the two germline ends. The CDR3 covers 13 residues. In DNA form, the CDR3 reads TGTGCCAGCAGCCCCGGGACGACAAACACCATATATTTT. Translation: CASSPGTTNTIYF. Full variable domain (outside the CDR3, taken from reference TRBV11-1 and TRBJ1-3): EAEVAQSPRYKITEKSQAVAFWCDPISGHATLYWYRQILGQGPELLVQFQDESVVDDSQLPKDRFSAERLKGVDSTLKIQPAELGDSAMYLCASSPGTTNTIYFGEGSWLTVV.

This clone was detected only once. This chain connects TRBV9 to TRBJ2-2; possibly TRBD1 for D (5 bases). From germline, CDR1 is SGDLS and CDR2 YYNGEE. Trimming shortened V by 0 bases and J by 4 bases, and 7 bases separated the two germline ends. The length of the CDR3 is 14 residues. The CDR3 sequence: CASSVADTTGELFF. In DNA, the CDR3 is TGTGCCAGCAGCGTAGCGGACACCACCGGGGAGCTGTTTTTT.

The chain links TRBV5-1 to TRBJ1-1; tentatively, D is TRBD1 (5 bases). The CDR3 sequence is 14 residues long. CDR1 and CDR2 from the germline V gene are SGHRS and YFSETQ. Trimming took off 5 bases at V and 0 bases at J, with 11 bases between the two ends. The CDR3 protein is CASRVDSLNTEAFF. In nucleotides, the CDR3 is TGCGCCAGCAGAGTCGACAGCCTGAACACTGAAGCTTTCTTT.

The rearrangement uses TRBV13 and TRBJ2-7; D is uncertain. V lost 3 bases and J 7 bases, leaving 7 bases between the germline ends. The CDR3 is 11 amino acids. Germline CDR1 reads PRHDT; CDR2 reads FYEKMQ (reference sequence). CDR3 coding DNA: TGTGCCAGCAGCTTGAACGGAGAGCAGTACTTC. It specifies CASSLNGEQYF.

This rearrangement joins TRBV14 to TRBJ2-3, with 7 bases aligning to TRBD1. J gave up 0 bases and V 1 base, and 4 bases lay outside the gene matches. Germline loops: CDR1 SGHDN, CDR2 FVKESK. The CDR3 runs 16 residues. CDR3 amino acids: CASSQANRGSTDTQYF. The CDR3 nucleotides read TGTGCCAGCAGCCAAGCGAACAGGGGAAGCACAGATACGCAGTATTTT.

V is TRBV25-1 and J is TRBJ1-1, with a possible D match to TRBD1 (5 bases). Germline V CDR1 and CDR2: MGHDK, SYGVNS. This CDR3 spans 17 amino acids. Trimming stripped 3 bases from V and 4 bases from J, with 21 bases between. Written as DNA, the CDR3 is TGTGCCAGCAGTGATCCGTTCGGGGCCGGGGGTCGCACTGAAGCTTTCTTT. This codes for CASSDPFGAGGRTEAFF.

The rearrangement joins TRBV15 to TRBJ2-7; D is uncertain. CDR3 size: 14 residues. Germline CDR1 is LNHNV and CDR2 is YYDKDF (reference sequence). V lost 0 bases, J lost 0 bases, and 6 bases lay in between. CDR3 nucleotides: TGTGCCACCAGCAGAGATGACCGCTCCTACGAGCAGTACTTC. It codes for CATSRDDRSYEQYF.

Written as DNA, the CDR3 is TGTGCCAGCAGCGGCACTAGCGGGGTTCTTCCCACAGATACGCAGTATTTT. It yields the protein CASSGTSGVLPTDTQYF. V gene TRBV5-4 combines with J gene TRBJ2-3, with TRBD2 matching over 10 bases. Germline V gives CDR1 SGHNT, CDR2 YYREEE (reference sequence). The CDR3 covers 17 residues. V shed 4 bases and J 2 bases; nucleotides not matched to a gene: 10.

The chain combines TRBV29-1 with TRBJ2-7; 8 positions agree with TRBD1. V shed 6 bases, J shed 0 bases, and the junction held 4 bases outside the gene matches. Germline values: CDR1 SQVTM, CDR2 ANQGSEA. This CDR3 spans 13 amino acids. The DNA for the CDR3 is TGCAGCGTCTCGACAGGGGACTCCTACGAGCAGTACTTC. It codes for CSVSTGDSYEQYF.

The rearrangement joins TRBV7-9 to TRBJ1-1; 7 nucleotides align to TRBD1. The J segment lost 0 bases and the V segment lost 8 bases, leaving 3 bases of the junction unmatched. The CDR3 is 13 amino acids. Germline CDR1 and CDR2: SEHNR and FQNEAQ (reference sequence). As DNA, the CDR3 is TGTGCCAGCGGCAGGGGGATGAACACTGAAGCTTTCTTT. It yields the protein CASGRGMNTEAFF. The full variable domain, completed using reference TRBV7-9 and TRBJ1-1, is DTGVSQNPRHKITKRGQNVTFRCDPISEHNRLYWYRQTLGQGPEFLTYFQNEAQLEKSRLLSDRFSAERPKGSFSTLEIQRTEQGDSAMYLCASGRGMNTEAFFGQGTRLTVV.

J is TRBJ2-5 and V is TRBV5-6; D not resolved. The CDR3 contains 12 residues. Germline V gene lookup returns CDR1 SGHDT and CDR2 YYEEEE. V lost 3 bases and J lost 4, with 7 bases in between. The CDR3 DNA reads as TGTGCCAGCAGCTCGGGCGGAGAGACCCAGTACTTC. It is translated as CASSSGGETQYF.